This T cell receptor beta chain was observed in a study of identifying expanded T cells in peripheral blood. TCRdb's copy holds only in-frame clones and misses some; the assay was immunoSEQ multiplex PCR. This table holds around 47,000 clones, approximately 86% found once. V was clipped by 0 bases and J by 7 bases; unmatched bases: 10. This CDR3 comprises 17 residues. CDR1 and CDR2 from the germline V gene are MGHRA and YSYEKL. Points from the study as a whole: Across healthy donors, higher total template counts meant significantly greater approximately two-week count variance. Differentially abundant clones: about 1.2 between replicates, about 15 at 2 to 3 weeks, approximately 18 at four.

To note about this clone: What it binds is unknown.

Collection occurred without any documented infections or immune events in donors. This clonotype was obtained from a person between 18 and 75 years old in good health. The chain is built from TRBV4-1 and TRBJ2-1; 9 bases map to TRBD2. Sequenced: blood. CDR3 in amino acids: CASSQDPGGGAVNEQFF. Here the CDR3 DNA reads TGCGCCAGCAGCCAAGATCCGGGCGGGGGGGCAGTAAATGAGCAGTTCTTC.